Below, 22 T cell receptor beta chains from the same sample are listed, as sequenced in a study of blood T cells in healthy people across ages. It was with a sample-barcoded 5' primer and a J-beta primer mix that a second PCR of about 6 to 12 cycles was run. Each CDR3 protein gets one entry after TCRdb re-called the 5' RACE reads with MiXCR. The data show 1.5 million to 2 million distinct CDR3 sequences, about 30% seen once. The material sequenced was blood. The receptors originated from a woman in her thirties in good health.

The sample holds many counts of this clonotype. The rearrangement uses TRBV29-1 and TRBJ2-5; TRBD1 might be the D (5 bases). Germline CDR1 is SQVTM and CDR2 is ANQGSEA. CDR3 length equals 14 residues. The ends were cut back, 3 bases at V and 4 bases at J, with 15 bases in the middle. The CDR3 DNA is TGCAGCGTTGATCGGCAGGGATCGTCAGAGACCCAGTACTTC. Translating gives CSVDRQGSSETQYF.

This chain connects TRBV7-2 to TRBJ1-1; possibly TRBD1 for D (6 bases). The germline V gene encodes CDR1 SGHTA and CDR2 FQGNSA. Trimming pared 5 bases from V and 4 bases from J, leaving 17 bases between. The CDR3 is 15 residues long. The CDR3 here is CASSVTGGGATEAFF. DNA of the CDR3: TGTGCCAGCAGCGTTACTGGCGGGGGGGCCACTGAAGCTTTCTTT.

The chain recombines TRBV6-1 with TRBJ2-5; 8 bases map to TRBD1. The J call could be wrong; TRBJ2-7 is a better fit for the DNA end. CDR3 length: 17 amino acids. From germline, CDR1 is MNHNS and CDR2 SASEGT. The CDR3 DNA follows: TGTGCCAGCAGTCGCGGATCCGGGACAGGTAATCGGGGCGAGCAGTACTTC. This codes for CASSRGSGTGNRGEQYF.

This clonotype was counted between two and nine times. The chain is built from TRBV10-2 and TRBJ2-1; D ambiguous. The J call is doubtful: the DNA matches TRBJ2-7 better. The CDR3 covers 12 residues. Germline V gene data show CDR1 as WSHSY and CDR2 as SAAADI. CDR3 sequence reads: CASSRLYNEQYF. The CDR3 DNA reads as TGCGCCAGCAGCCGACTGTACAATGAGCAGTACTTC.

In this sample, this clonotype turned up a few times. This rearrangement joins TRBV28 to TRBJ1-4; 11 bases align to TRBD1. The junction had 5 bases not matched to a gene; V was cut back by 6 bases and J by 8 bases. CDR3 length: 14 amino acids. Germline values: CDR1 MDHEN, CDR2 SYDVKM. The DNA for the CDR3 is TGTGCCAGCAGCGGGGGACAGGGGGGAGAAAAACTGTTTTTT. It encodes CASSGGQGGEKLFF.

This clonotype was picked up a small number of times. The chain combines TRBV18 with TRBJ2-3; maybe TRBD1 (6 bases). The germline V and J ends were trimmed by 4 bases and 7 bases, with 12 bases remaining between them. The CDR3 length is 13 residues. Germline CDR1 KGHSH, CDR2 LQKENI. CDR3 coding DNA: TGTGCCAGCTCACTCCAGGGGACCAATACGCAGTATTTT. The encoded protein is CASSLQGTNTQYF.

The chain carries TRBV2 and TRBJ2-3, with 8 bases lining up with TRBD2. The CDR3 length is 15 residues. J lost 0 bases, V lost 10 bases, and 9 bases had no gene match. Germline CDR1 is SNHLY and CDR2 is FYNNEI. CDR3 nucleotide sequence: TGTGCCACGGTTAAGCGGGAGACTAGCACAGATACGCAGTATTTT. Residues: CATVKRETSTDTQYF.

CDR3 coding DNA: TGTACCAGCAGCCCCCCCCCGGGGGGAGAAAAACTGTTTTTT. Its protein is CTSSPPPGGEKLFF. The genes are TRBV7-2 and TRBJ1-4, with TRBD1 as a possible D gene (5 bases). The germline V gene encodes CDR1 SGHTA and CDR2 FQGNSA. The ends were cut back, 5 bases at V and 8 bases at J, with 15 bases in the middle. This CDR3 has 14 amino acids.

The rearrangement links TRBV7-6 to TRBJ2-3; D ambiguous. CDR1 is SGHVS and CDR2 is FNYEAQ in the germline V gene. The CDR3 runs to 11 residues. The V end lost 5 bases, the J end lost 11 bases, and 11 bases lay between the germline ends. The CDR3 coding sequence is TGTGCCAGCAGCCAAGGGTGGAGGCAGTATTTT. Amino acids: CASSQGWRQYF.

The chain couples TRBV29-1 to TRBJ1-2; 7 bases line up with TRBD1. Germline V gives CDR1 SQVTM, CDR2 ANQGSEA. V gave up 4 bases and J gave up 8 bases; unmatched junction bases: 13. This CDR3 is built from 14 residues. This chain's CDR3 is CSVALRGLSGGYTF. The CDR3 nucleotides read TGCAGCGTTGCGCTAAGGGGGCTGAGTGGGGGCTACACCTTC.

This clonotype was seen a few times. V and J are TRBV5-1 and TRBJ2-1, with 10 bases matching TRBD2. V shed 4 bases, J shed 9 bases, and the junction held 13 bases outside the gene matches. Germline V CDR1 and CDR2: SGHRS, YFSETQ. CDR3 length: 16 amino acids. The CDR3 region is CASSPGLADLGGEQFF. The CDR3 DNA follows: TGCGCCAGCAGCCCTGGACTAGCGGACCTTGGAGGTGAGCAGTTCTTC.

In this sample, this clonotype turned up many times. The chain uses TRBV29-1 and TRBJ2-5, with 7 bases lining up with TRBD1. The germline V gene encodes CDR1 SQVTM and CDR2 ANQGSEA. This CDR3 is built from 14 residues. J gave up 0 bases and V 6 bases, and 7 bases lay outside the gene matches. DNA for the CDR3: TGCAGCGTCCGACAGGGCCTGTACCAAGAGACCCAGTACTTC. It is translated as CSVRQGLYQETQYF.

This rearrangement joins TRBV5-1 to TRBJ2-1; tentative D call: TRBD1 (7 bases). The V gene's germline CDR1 is SGHRS and CDR2 YFSETQ. This CDR3 has 16 residues. V was trimmed by 3 bases and J by 7 bases, leaving 20 bases between them. CDR3 nucleotide sequence: TGCGCCAGCAGCTCGGAGGGAGAGGGGGCTTCAAATGAGCAGTTCTTC. This codes for CASSSEGEGASNEQFF.

Many counts were recorded for this clonotype. The V and J genes are TRBV20-1 and TRBJ2-7; possibly TRBD1 for D (5 bases). With 4 bases removed from V and 4 bases from J, the gap between germline ends came to 20 bases. Germline values: CDR1 DFQATT, CDR2 SNEGSKA (reference sequence). The CDR3 sequence is 15 residues long. The CDR3 DNA follows: TGCAGTGCTACCAAGCCCGACCAGGGTGCGTACGAGCAGTACTTC. Protein: CSATKPDQGAYEQYF.

The chain is built from TRBV6-2 or TRBV6-3 and TRBJ1-1; 8 positions agree with TRBD1. This CDR3 has 13 residues. The V gene end was trimmed by 6 bases and the J gene end by 6 bases; junction bases not matched to a gene: 6. Germline V gene data show CDR1 as MNHEY and CDR2 as SVGEGT. The CDR3 loop is CASRDGQGAEAFF. The DNA for the CDR3 is TGTGCCAGCAGGGATGGACAGGGCGCTGAAGCTTTCTTT.

This clonotype was picked up a small number of times. This chain links TRBV12-3 or TRBV12-4 with TRBJ2-5, with a possible D match to TRBD2 (6 bases). CDR3 length equals 14 residues. Trimming shortened V by 3 bases and J by 5 bases, and 13 bases separated the two germline ends. This CDR3 is CASSLKTSSETQYF. As DNA, the CDR3 is TGTGCCAGCAGTTTGAAAACTAGCTCCGAGACCCAGTACTTC.

This clonotype was observed a handful of times. Possible read error: a much larger clone is one base away. The chain recombines TRBV6-1 with TRBJ2-5; D perhaps matches TRBD1 (6 bases). The DNA matches TRBJ2-7 better at its end, which makes the J call doubtful. This CDR3 contains 13 residues. The germline V gene encodes CDR1 MNHNS and CDR2 SASEGT. CDR3 region: CASSERQAYEQYF. The CDR3 DNA follows: TGTGCCAGCAGTGAGAGACAGGCTTACGAGCAGTACTTC.

The chain employs TRBV28 and TRBJ1-2, with 7 bases that match TRBD1. This CDR3 is 15 amino acids long. Germline V lookup: CDR1 MDHEN, CDR2 SYDVKM. V was pared by 4 bases and J by 1 base, with 6 bases of the junction left unmatched. The CDR3: CASSYQGGLNYGYTF. CDR3 DNA sequence: TGTGCCAGCAGTTACCAAGGGGGCCTTAACTATGGCTACACCTTC.

The CDR3 DNA reads TGCAGTGTCCCGAACGGGAGAATAGCTTACAATGAGCAGTTCTTC. Its protein is CSVPNGRIAYNEQFF. The gene calls are TRBV20-1 and TRBJ2-1; tentatively, D is TRBD2 (6 bases). The ends were cut back, 7 bases at V and 4 bases at J, with 20 bases in the middle. This CDR3 comprises 15 residues. CDR1 and CDR2 from the germline V gene are DFQATT and SNEGSKA (reference sequence).

This clonotype was recorded many times. The J gene is TRBJ2-6, the V gene TRBV15, with a possible D match to TRBD2 (7 bases). V lost 0 bases, J lost 2 bases, and 11 bases lay in between. CDR3 length: 17 residues. CDR1 is LNHNV and CDR2 is YYDKDF in the germline V gene (reference sequence). In DNA, the CDR3 is TGTGCCACCAGCAGAGAGCGCGGGGGCGCTGGGGCCAACGTCCTGACTTTC. Translation: CATSRERGGAGANVLTF.

This clonotype was seen only a few times. J is TRBJ1-2 and V is TRBV6-5, with unresolved D. Germline V gene sequence: CDR1 MNHEY, CDR2 SVGAGI. V was shortened by 2 bases and J by 7 bases, with 11 bases between the two germline ends. This CDR3 has 13 amino acids. The CDR3 region is CASSYGRGAGYTF. DNA for the CDR3: TGTGCCAGCAGTTACGGTCGGGGTGCTGGCTACACCTTC.

This clonotype was detected a few times. This chain joins TRBV3-1 and TRBJ2-5, with 12 bases matching TRBD2. The CDR3 runs to 17 residues. Germline V gene sequence: CDR1 LGHDT, CDR2 YNNKEL (reference sequence). V lost 0 bases to trimming and J lost 5 bases; unmatched junction nucleotides: 7. The CDR3 sequence: CASSQDRLAGERETQYF. CDR3 coding DNA: TGTGCCAGCAGCCAAGATAGACTAGCGGGAGAACGGGAGACCCAGTACTTC.